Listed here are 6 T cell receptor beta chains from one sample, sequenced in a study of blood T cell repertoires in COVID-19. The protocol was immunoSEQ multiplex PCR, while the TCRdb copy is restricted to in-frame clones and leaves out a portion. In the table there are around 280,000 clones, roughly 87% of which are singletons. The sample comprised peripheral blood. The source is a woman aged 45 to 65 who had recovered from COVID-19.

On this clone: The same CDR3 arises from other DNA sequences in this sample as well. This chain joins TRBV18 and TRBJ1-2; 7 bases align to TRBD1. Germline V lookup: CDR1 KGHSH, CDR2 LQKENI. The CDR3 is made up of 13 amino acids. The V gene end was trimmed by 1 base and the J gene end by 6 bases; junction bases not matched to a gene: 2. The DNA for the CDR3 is TGTGCCAGCTCACCACGGCAGGGGGATGGCTACACCTTC. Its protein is CASSPRQGDGYTF.

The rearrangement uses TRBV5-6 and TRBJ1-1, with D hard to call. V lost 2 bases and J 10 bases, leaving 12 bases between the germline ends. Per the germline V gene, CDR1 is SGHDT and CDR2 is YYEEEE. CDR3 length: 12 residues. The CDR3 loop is CASSLRRDRAFF. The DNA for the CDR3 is TGTGCCAGCAGCTTAAGGAGAGATAGAGCTTTCTTT.

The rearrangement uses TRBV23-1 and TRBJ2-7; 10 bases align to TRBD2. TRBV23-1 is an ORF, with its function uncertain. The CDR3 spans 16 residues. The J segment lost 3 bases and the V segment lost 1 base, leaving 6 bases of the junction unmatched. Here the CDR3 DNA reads TGCGCCAGCAGTCAATTGGTAGCGGGAGGCCACTACGAGCAGTACTTC. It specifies CASSQLVAGGHYEQYF.

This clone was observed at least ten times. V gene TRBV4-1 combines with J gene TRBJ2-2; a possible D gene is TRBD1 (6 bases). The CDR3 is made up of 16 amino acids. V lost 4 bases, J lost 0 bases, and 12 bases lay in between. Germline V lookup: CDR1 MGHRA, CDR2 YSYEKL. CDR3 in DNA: TGCGCCAGCAGCCTCCTGACAGGCCCGAACACCGGGGAGCTGTTTTTT. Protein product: CASSLLTGPNTGELFF.

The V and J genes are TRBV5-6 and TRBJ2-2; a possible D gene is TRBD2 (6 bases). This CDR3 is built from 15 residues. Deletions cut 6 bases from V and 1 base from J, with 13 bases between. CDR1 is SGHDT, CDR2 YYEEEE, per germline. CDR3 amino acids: CASTLGLLNTGELFF. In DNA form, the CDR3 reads TGTGCCAGCACCTTAGGACTACTGAACACCGGGGAGCTGTTTTTT.

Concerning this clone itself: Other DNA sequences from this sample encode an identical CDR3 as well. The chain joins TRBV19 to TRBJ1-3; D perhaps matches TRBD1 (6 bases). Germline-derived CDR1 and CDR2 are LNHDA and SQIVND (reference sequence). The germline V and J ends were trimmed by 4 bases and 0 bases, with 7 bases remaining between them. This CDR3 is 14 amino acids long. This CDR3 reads CASSTQGSGNTIYF. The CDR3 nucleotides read TGTGCCAGTAGTACACAGGGCTCTGGAAACACCATATATTTT.